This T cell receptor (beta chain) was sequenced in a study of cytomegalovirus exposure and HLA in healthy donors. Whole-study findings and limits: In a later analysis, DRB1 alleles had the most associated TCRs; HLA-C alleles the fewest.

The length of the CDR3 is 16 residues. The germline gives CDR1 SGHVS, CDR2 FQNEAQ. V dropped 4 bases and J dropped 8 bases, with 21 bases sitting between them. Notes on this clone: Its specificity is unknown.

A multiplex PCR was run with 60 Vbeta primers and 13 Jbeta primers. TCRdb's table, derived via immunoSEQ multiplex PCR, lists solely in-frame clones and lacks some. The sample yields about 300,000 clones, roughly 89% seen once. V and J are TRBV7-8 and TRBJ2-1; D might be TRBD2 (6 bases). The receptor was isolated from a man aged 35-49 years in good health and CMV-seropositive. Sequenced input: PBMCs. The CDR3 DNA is TGTGCCAGCAGCTCGGCCCGGGACTTGTCCGGTCATGAGCAGTTCTTC. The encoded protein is CASSSARDLSGHEQFF.